The clone carrying this T cell receptor beta chain has at least ten counts. This CDR3 region has 13 residues. From germline, CDR1 is SEHNR and CDR2 FQNEAQ (reference sequence). Trimming left V 4 bases short and J 5 bases short, with 11 bases between. MiXCR, applied by TCRdb to the reads, yields one record per CDR3 protein. The data contain approximately 500,000 distinct CDR3 sequences, roughly 12% of them seen just once; the ten biggest clones take up roughly 10%. This entry comes from a study of T cell repertoires in cytomegalovirus infection. The chain has TRBV7-9 and TRBJ2-5, with a tentative D call TRBD2 (5 bases). Material: PBMCs. This clonotype was sampled from a human donor in good health (CMV status not recorded). Some clones in this sample may be carry-over from other donors' samples. CDR3 nucleotides: TGTGCCAGCAGCTCGGGTCGGGGTGAGACCCAGTACTTC. It translates to CASSSGRGETQYF.